The 10 T cell receptor beta chains listed next were all sequenced from one sample in a study of blood T cell dynamics during melanoma immunotherapy. The protocol was immunoSEQ multiplex PCR, while the TCRdb copy is restricted to in-frame clones and leaves out a portion. The sample contains approximately 14,000 clones, around 90% of which appear only once. Sample time point: week 3, after first cycle of checkpoint inhibitor. The sequencing used blood, collected from a patient treated with checkpoint blockade. The receptors were gathered from a human donor with melanoma.

The chain uses TRBV9 and TRBJ1-3; no clear D gene. V was shortened by 0 bases and J by 2 bases, with 9 bases between the two germline ends. The CDR3 totals 15 residues. The germline CDR1 and CDR2 sequences are SGDLS and YYNGEE. CDR3 sequence: CASSVGRNAGNTIYF. In DNA, the CDR3 is TGTGCCAGCAGCGTAGGACGGAATGCTGGAAACACCATATATTTT.

V usage is TRBV7-9 and J usage is TRBJ2-3; D remains ambiguous. Germline V lookup: CDR1 SEHNR, CDR2 FQNEAQ (reference sequence). The V end was cut by 3 bases, the J end by 6 bases, with 7 bases between. The CDR3 loop spans 12 amino acids. The CDR3 sequence: CASSLSIDTQYF. In DNA form, the CDR3 reads TGTGCCAGCAGCTTGTCCATCGATACGCAGTATTTT.

The V and J genes are TRBV7-9 and TRBJ1-1; 11 bases are shared with TRBD1. The V gene's germline CDR1 is SEHNR and CDR2 FQNEAQ (reference sequence). This CDR3 is built from 16 residues. Losses at the gene ends were 0 bases for V and 3 bases for J; bases not matched to a gene: 3. CDR3 DNA: TGTGCCAGCAGCTTAGCCCGGACAGGGGGCGACACTGAAGCTTTCTTT. This gives the protein CASSLARTGGDTEAFF.

The CDR3 region is CASSLVGQGLYNEQFF. Here the CDR3 DNA reads TGTGCCAGCAGCTTAGTCGGACAGGGTCTGTACAATGAGCAGTTCTTC. This rearrangement joins TRBV11-3 to TRBJ2-1; TRBD1 matches 8 bases. The CDR3 consists of 16 residues. Germline V gene sequence: CDR1 SGHNT, CDR2 YENEEA. The ends lost 1 base at V and 4 bases at J; junction bases unmatched: 6.

The chain is built from TRBV28 and TRBJ1-2; D possibly corresponds to TRBD1 (6 bases). The V gene lost 6 bases and the J gene lost 3 bases, with 20 bases spanning the gap. CDR1 and CDR2 from the germline V gene are MDHEN and SYDVKM. This CDR3 is built from 16 residues. In DNA form, the CDR3 reads TGTGCCAGCAGGCGGACCGCCCTGGGGGCCTACTATGGCTACACCTTC. This gives the protein CASRRTALGAYYGYTF.

This chain connects TRBV5-1 to TRBJ2-7, with TRBD2 matching over 13 bases. This CDR3 contains 15 residues. The germline gives CDR1 SGHRS, CDR2 YFSETQ. Losses at the gene ends were 4 bases for V and 2 bases for J; bases not matched to a gene: 3. The DNA for the CDR3 is TGCGCCAGCAGCGCGGGACTAGCGGGACCCTACGAGCAGTACTTC. It encodes CASSAGLAGPYEQYF.

This clone was observed a single time. V is TRBV4-1 and J is TRBJ2-2, with D uncertain. Germline V gene lookup returns CDR1 MGHRA and CDR2 YSYEKL. The CDR3 extends over 15 amino acids. Trimming shortened V by 1 base and J by 3 bases, and 9 bases separated the two germline ends. The CDR3 DNA is TGCGCCAGCAGCCAAGGGACGGTGGACACCGGGGAGCTGTTTTTT. Encoded protein: CASSQGTVDTGELFF.

The rearrangement links TRBV19 to TRBJ2-7; D is uncertain. Germline V gene sequence: CDR1 LNHDA, CDR2 SQIVND (reference sequence). There are 15 residues in the CDR3. Trimming left V 3 bases short and J 2 bases short, with 14 bases between. DNA for the CDR3: TGTGCCAGTAGTATGAGCCTTATCTCCCCCTACGAGCAGTACTTC. Translated: CASSMSLISPYEQYF.

This clone came up once. The CDR3 sequence: CASSEAGASNQPQHF. CDR3 in DNA: TGTGCCAGCAGTGAAGCGGGCGCTAGCAATCAGCCCCAGCATTTT. The rearrangement uses TRBV6-1 and TRBJ1-5; D is unclear. From germline, CDR1 is MNHNS and CDR2 SASEGT. Trimming took off 0 bases at V and 0 bases at J, with 6 bases between the two ends. This CDR3 is built from 15 residues.

The chain uses TRBV15 and TRBJ2-1; D might be TRBD2 (6 bases). The CDR3 totals 18 residues. Germline-derived CDR1 and CDR2 are LNHNV and YYDKDF (reference sequence). V was clipped by 5 bases and J by 0 bases, with 20 bases between them. CDR3 protein: CATSARGGSGSSYNEQFF. The CDR3 nucleotides are TGTGCCACCAGCGCCCGGGGAGGAAGCGGAAGCTCCTACAATGAGCAGTTCTTC.